These T cell receptor beta chains were read from a single sample in a study of T-cell reconstitution after alpha-beta-depleted transplantation in children. In TCRdb, the PCR reads were re-called with MiXCR into one record per CDR3 protein. The table includes about 420,000 distinct CDR3 sequences, around 9.9% detected once. Material: PBMCs from the stem cell graft donor, obtained from the stem cell graft. The receptors were sampled from a human donor who donated a stem cell graft to a child with acute myeloid leukemia. Each CDR3 is given with its conserved first and last residue. The D gene is left open where the match is weak. Rows may omit the clone size; those that give it use once, few, many or a size class.

DNA	CDR3	J	size	D	V
TGTGCCAGCAGCGCTACGGGACCTCGGGGTATTAATGAAAAACTGTTTTTT	CASSATGPRGINEKLFF	TRBJ1-4	few	NA	TRBV11-2
TGTGCTAGTGGTCCTCCTCCCGGGACAGGGGTTTTCTACGAGCAGTACTTC	CASGPPPGTGVFYEQYF	TRBJ2-7	NA	TRBD1	TRBV12-5
TGTGCCATCAGTGAGGGACTAGCGGGAGGAGGAGAGACCCAGTACTTC	CAISEGLAGGGETQYF	TRBJ2-5	many	TRBD2	TRBV10-3
TGTGCCAGCAGTCGAGCGGGAGTAGCAGAGACCCAGTACTTC	CASSRAGVAETQYF	TRBJ2-5	few	TRBD2	TRBV12-3/TRBV12-4
TGTGCCATCAGTGAGGTCTCCAATGAGCAGTTCTTC	CAISEVSNEQFF	TRBJ2-1	few	NA	TRBV10-3
TGCAGTGCTAGAGACCCGACGGGAGCAAACACTGAAGCTTTCTTT	CSARDPTGANTEAFF	TRBJ1-1	NA	NA	TRBV20-1
TGCAGTGCTAGCGGACTGGGGATCGGTCCGGAGAGTGGCTACACCTTC	CSASGLGIGPESGYTF	TRBJ1-2	many	NA	TRBV20-1
TGTGCCAGCAGTTTTTCACTGGGCTCTACAGATACGCAGTATTTT	CASSFSLGSTDTQYF	TRBJ2-3	few	NA	TRBV27
TGTGCCACCGTGGCGGGACAGGGTGACAATGAGCAGTTCTTC	CATVAGQGDNEQFF	TRBJ2-1	NA	TRBD1	TRBV24-1
TGTGCCAGCAGTTTGGGGGCCTATAATTCACCCCTCCACTTT	CASSLGAYNSPLHF	TRBJ1-6	few	NA	TRBV12-3/TRBV12-4
TGCAGTGCTAGTTCTCTAGCGGCTGGGGCCTACGAGCAGTACTTC	CSASSLAAGAYEQYF	TRBJ2-7	few	TRBD2	TRBV20-1
TGTGCCAGCAGCTTAGGCTGGACTAGCGAGCAGTTCTTC	CASSLGWTSEQFF	TRBJ2-1	few	TRBD2	TRBV7-2